These 20 T cell receptor beta chains came from one sample sequenced in a study of blood T cells in healthy people across ages. Through a sample-barcoded 5' primer and a J-beta primer mix, a second PCR was run for roughly 6 to 12 cycles. Each CDR3 protein gets one entry after TCRdb re-called the 5' RACE reads with MiXCR. The sample contains approximately 290,000 distinct CDR3 sequences, less than 30% of which appear only once. Sequencing input: blood. The receptors stem from a woman in her 70s in good health.

The genes are TRBV6-5 and TRBJ2-2; 9 positions agree with TRBD2. This CDR3 region has 15 residues. Looked up from germline, CDR1 is MNHEY and CDR2 is SVGAGI. V was clipped by 7 bases and J by 6 bases; unmatched bases: 9. The CDR3 reads CASKIAGVGAGELFF. The CDR3 bases are TGTGCCAGCAAAATAGCGGGAGTGGGAGCCGGGGAGCTGTTTTTT.

In its sample, this clonotype was seen once. In nucleotides, the CDR3 is TGTGCCAGCACTTCCTGGACAGGAAGAGGCACTGAAGCTTTCTTT. Translation: CASTSWTGRGTEAFF. The chain recombines TRBV3-1 with TRBJ1-1; TRBD1 matches at 7 bases. The CDR3 consists of 15 residues. J gave up 4 bases and V 7 bases, and 12 bases lay outside the gene matches. Germline CDR1 reads LGHDT; CDR2 reads YNNKEL (reference sequence).

The rearrangement uses TRBV6-2 or TRBV6-3 and TRBJ2-4; D gene uncertain. Germline loops: CDR1 MNHEY, CDR2 SVGEGT. This CDR3 comprises 16 residues. Trimming took off 0 bases at V and 4 bases at J, with 13 bases between the two ends. Here the CDR3 reads CASSYSHSQSKNIQYF. As DNA, the CDR3 is TGTGCCAGCAGTTACTCCCACAGTCAATCTAAAAACATTCAGTACTTC.

This rearrangement joins TRBV7-9 to TRBJ2-5; 9 bases are a match to TRBD2. The end of the DNA aligns better with TRBJ2-1, so the J call may be wrong. Germline CDR1 SEHNR, CDR2 FQNEAQ (reference sequence). This CDR3 spans 14 amino acids. For the CDR3, the DNA is TGTGCCAGCAACTTTCTTAGCGGGAGCAATGAGCAGTTCTTC. This translates into CASNFLSGSNEQFF.

This chain joins TRBV20-1 and TRBJ1-1; 8 bases are a match to TRBD1. Unmatched junction bases numbered 4, after V lost 2 bases and J lost 5 bases. Per germline, CDR1 DFQATT and CDR2 SNEGSKA (reference sequence). This CDR3 comprises 13 residues. CDR3 protein: CSARKRQGTEAFF. For the CDR3, the DNA is TGCAGTGCTAGAAAGCGACAGGGGACTGAAGCTTTCTTT.

This chain links TRBV20-1 with TRBJ1-3; perhaps TRBD1 as D (6 bases). Germline assignment: CDR1 DFQATT and CDR2 SNEGSKA (reference sequence). CDR3 size: 16 residues. V was pared by 0 bases and J by 0 bases, with 12 bases between. CDR3: CSARDGQRSSGNTIYF. The DNA of the CDR3 is TGCAGTGCTAGAGATGGACAGCGAAGCTCTGGAAACACCATATATTTT.

This clonotype was found a few times. The genes are TRBV6-1 and TRBJ2-1, with a tentative D call TRBD2 (6 bases). The DNA end is a closer match to TRBJ2-7, so the J assignment may be wrong. The CDR3 runs to 14 residues. The germline V gene encodes CDR1 MNHNS and CDR2 SASEGT. The CDR3 reads CASNSGPNYGEQYF. In nucleotides, the CDR3 is TGTGCCAGCAATAGCGGACCAAACTACGGCGAGCAGTACTTC.

The CDR3 DNA follows: TGTGCCAGCAGACAAACAGGGGTCGGCCACGAGCAGTACTTC. Translation gives CASRQTGVGHEQYF. The chain is built from TRBV12-3 or TRBV12-4 and TRBJ2-7, with 7 positions matching TRBD1. With V trimmed by 6 bases and J by 5 bases, 10 bases remained unmatched. CDR3 length: 14 amino acids.

There are many counts of this clonotype. The V gene is TRBV5-1, the J gene TRBJ2-7; TRBD2 matches at 9 bases. With V trimmed by 0 bases and J by 1 base, 5 bases remained unmatched. The CDR3 consists of 16 residues. CDR1 and CDR2 from the germline V gene are SGHRS and YFSETQ. This CDR3 reads CASSLVGAGGSYEQYF. The CDR3 DNA reads as TGCGCCAGCAGCTTGGTTGGAGCGGGAGGATCCTACGAGCAGTACTTC.

The sample holds a few counts of this clonotype. The chain recombines TRBV12-3 or TRBV12-4 with TRBJ2-5; D may be TRBD2 (6 bases). The V end lost 4 bases, the J end lost 4 bases, and 13 bases lay between the germline ends. The CDR3 is 14 residues long. The CDR3 nucleotides read TGTGCCAGCAGTTCATCTAGCGCCGGAGAGACCCAGTACTTC. Its protein product is CASSSSSAGETQYF.

The chain links TRBV27 to TRBJ2-7, with a weak D call TRBD1 (6 bases). Germline CDR1 and CDR2: MNHEY and SMNVEV (reference sequence). CDR3 length: 14 residues. V lost 7 bases, J lost 7 bases, and 20 bases lay in between. This CDR3 is CASTRTVGSREQYF. In DNA, the CDR3 is TGTGCCAGCACCAGGACAGTGGGCTCAAGGGAGCAGTACTTC.

The sample holds a few counts of this clonotype. The chain links TRBV7-2 to TRBJ2-3; 9 positions match TRBD1. The CDR3 has 15 residues. CDR1 and CDR2 from the germline V gene are SGHTA and FQGNSA. Trimming removed 5 bases from V and 4 bases from J; junction bases left unmatched: 7. DNA of the CDR3: TGTGCCAGCAGCAGAGGGACAGGGAGGGCAGATACGCAGTATTTT. Amino acids: CASSRGTGRADTQYF.

In DNA form, the CDR3 reads TGTGCCAGCAAGGACAACTATGGCTACACCTTC. Translated, it gives CASKDNYGYTF. The chain uses TRBV28 and TRBJ1-2; D is unresolved. Trimming pared 7 bases from V and 2 bases from J, leaving 5 bases between. Germline CDR1 MDHEN, CDR2 SYDVKM. This CDR3 comprises 11 residues.

The rearrangement joins TRBV11-2 to TRBJ1-1; D uncertain. The V end lost 5 bases, the J end lost 1 base, and 8 bases lay between the germline ends. The germline V gene encodes CDR1 SGHAT and CDR2 FQNNGV. This CDR3 is built from 13 residues. The CDR3 loop is CASSHGGNTEAFF. In nucleotides, the CDR3 is TGTGCCAGCAGCCACGGAGGGAACACTGAAGCTTTCTTT.

V is TRBV28 and J is TRBJ1-5; no clear D gene. This CDR3 has 15 amino acids. Germline CDR1 is MDHEN and CDR2 is SYDVKM. Trimming removed 3 bases from V and 7 bases from J, with 16 bases in between. Here the CDR3 reads CASSFPPQERQPQHF. CDR3 DNA: TGTGCCAGCAGTTTCCCCCCCCAAGAAAGACAGCCCCAGCATTTT.

The chain is built from TRBV5-5 and TRBJ1-5; D is perhaps TRBD1 (6 bases). Germline lookup yields CDR1 SGHKS and CDR2 YYEKEE (reference sequence). The germline V and J ends were trimmed by 3 bases and 10 bases, with 11 bases remaining between them. There are 12 residues in the CDR3. The CDR3 loop is CASSSQGLPQHF. The CDR3 coding sequence is TGTGCCAGCAGCTCTCAGGGGTTACCCCAGCATTTT. The whole variable domain, remainder taken from reference TRBV5-5 and TRBJ1-5, is DAGVTQSPTHLIKTRGQQVTLRCSPISGHKSVSWYQQVLGQGPQFIFQYYEKEERGRGNFPDRFSARQFPNYSSELNVNALLLGDSALYLCASSSQGLPQHFGDGTRLSIL.

The genes are TRBV3-1 and TRBJ2-3; TRBD2 agrees at 11 bases. The CDR3 contains 14 residues. Germline loops: CDR1 LGHDT, CDR2 YNNKEL (reference sequence). The J segment lost 4 bases and the V segment lost 6 bases, leaving 3 bases of the junction unmatched. CDR3 loop: CASRLLAGADTQYF. CDR3 in DNA: TGTGCCAGCAGGTTACTAGCGGGAGCAGATACGCAGTATTTT.

This clonotype was seen a handful of times. The V call is TRBV20-1, the J call TRBJ2-7, with 7 bases matching TRBD2. The assigned J gene may be wrong: the sequence end matches TRBJ2-1 better. The germline V gene encodes CDR1 DFQATT and CDR2 SNEGSKA (reference sequence). The CDR3 has 14 residues. In DNA, the CDR3 is TGCAGTGCTAGGGTTGTGGCGGGAGCTCCTGAGCAGTTCTTC. Encoded protein: CSARVVAGAPEQFF.

This clonotype was found a few times. The chain links TRBV6-6 to TRBJ1-2; a weak D match, TRBD1 (5 bases). V was trimmed by 6 bases and J by 4 bases, leaving 15 bases between them. Looked up from germline, CDR1 is MNHNY and CDR2 is SVGAGI (reference sequence). The CDR3 covers 14 residues. CDR3 protein: CASSDRSVVYGYTF. The CDR3 DNA is TGTGCCAGCAGCGACAGAAGTGTAGTCTATGGCTACACCTTC.

The chain uses TRBV4-1 and TRBJ2-7; 8 bases match TRBD2. The CDR3 sequence is 15 residues long. The J segment lost 2 bases and the V segment lost 1 base, leaving 4 bases of the junction unmatched. Germline-derived CDR1 and CDR2 are MGHRA and YSYEKL. In DNA, the CDR3 is TGCGCCAGCAGCCAAGCTCCAGCGGGGGCCTACGAGCAGTACTTC. Protein sequence: CASSQAPAGAYEQYF.